This record looks at one T cell receptor (beta chain) sequence and its context. This sample was included in a study of blood T cell repertoires in COVID-19. V lost 3 bases and J 4 bases, leaving 12 bases between the germline ends. From germline, CDR1 is LNHDA and CDR2 SQIVND (reference sequence). This CDR3 is built from 14 residues. Generated by immunoSEQ multiplex PCR, the TCRdb table keeps only in-frame clones and is missing some. The sample consists of some 240,000 clones, 70% to 90% of them appearing once. This receptor was identified in a woman between 50 and 59 years old who had been exposed to COVID-19. The V and J genes are TRBV19 and TRBJ1-2; D gene ambiguous. What was sequenced was PBMCs or T cells enriched from blood (not recorded which). The CDR3 DNA reads as TGTGCCAGTAGTATCGGGGTACCGGTCTATGGCTACACCTTC. It specifies CASSIGVPVYGYTF.